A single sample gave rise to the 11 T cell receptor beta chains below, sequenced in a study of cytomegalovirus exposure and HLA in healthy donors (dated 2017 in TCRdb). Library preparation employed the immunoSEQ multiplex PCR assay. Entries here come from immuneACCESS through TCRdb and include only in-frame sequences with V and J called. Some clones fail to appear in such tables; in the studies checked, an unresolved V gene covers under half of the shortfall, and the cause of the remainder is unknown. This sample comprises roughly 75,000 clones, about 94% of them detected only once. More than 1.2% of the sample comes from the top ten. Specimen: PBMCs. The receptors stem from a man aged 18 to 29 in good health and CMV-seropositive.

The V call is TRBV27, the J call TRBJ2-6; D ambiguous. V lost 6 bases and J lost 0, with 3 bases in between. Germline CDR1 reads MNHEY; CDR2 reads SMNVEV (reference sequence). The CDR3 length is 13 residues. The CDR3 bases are TGTGCCAGCAGGCGCTCTGGGGCCAACGTCCTGACTTTC. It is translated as CASRRSGANVLTF.

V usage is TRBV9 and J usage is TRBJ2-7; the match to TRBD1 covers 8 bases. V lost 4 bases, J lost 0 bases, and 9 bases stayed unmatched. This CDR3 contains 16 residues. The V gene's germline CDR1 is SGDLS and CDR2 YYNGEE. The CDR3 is CASSPYRDRSSYEQYF. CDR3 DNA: TGTGCCAGCAGCCCCTACCGGGACAGGAGCTCCTACGAGCAGTACTTC.

For the CDR3, the DNA is TGTGCCAGCAGGGAACTAGCGGGAGGAGGGAATGAGCAGTTCTTC. Its protein product is CASRELAGGGNEQFF. The rearrangement links TRBV6-1 to TRBJ2-1; 12 bases align to TRBD2. Trimming took 6 bases from V and 7 from J; bases not matched to a gene: 7. From germline, CDR1 is MNHNS and CDR2 SASEGT. There are 15 residues in the CDR3.

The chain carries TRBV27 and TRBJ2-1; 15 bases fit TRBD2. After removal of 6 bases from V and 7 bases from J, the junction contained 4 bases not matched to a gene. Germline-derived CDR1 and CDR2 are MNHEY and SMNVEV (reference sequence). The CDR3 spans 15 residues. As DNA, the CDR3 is TGTGCCAGCAGCGGACTAGCGGGAGGGCGAAATGAGCAGTTCTTC. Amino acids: CASSGLAGGRNEQFF.

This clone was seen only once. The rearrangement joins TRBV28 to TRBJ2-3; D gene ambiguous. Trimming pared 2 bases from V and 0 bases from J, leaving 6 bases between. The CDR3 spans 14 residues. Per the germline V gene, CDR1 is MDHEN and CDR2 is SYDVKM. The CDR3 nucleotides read TGTGCCAGCAGTTTACCTCCGAGCACAGATACGCAGTATTTT. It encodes CASSLPPSTDTQYF.

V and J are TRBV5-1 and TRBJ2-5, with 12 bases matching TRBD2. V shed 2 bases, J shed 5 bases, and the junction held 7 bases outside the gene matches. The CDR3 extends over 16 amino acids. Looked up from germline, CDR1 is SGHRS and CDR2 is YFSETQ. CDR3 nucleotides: TGCGCCAGCAGCTTCCTAGCGGGAGGGGCGTTGGAGACCCAGTACTTC. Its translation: CASSFLAGGALETQYF.

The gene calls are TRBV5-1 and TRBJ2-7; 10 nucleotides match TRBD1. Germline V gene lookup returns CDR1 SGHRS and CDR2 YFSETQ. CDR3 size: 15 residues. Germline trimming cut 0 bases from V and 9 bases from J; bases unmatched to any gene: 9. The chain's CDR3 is CASSLVPGQGSRQYF. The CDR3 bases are TGCGCCAGCAGCTTGGTACCGGGACAGGGGAGTCGGCAGTACTTC.

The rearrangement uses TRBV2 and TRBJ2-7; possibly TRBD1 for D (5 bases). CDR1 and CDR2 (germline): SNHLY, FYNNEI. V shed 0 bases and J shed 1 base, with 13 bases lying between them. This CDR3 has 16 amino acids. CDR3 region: CASSEAVQGLSYEQYF. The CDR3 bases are TGTGCCAGCAGTGAAGCGGTCCAGGGCCTTTCCTACGAGCAGTACTTC. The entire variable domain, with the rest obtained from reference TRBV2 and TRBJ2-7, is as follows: EPEVTQTPSHQVTQMGQEVILRCVPISNHLYFYWYRQILGQKVEFLVSFYNNEISEKSEIFDDQFSVERPDGSNFTLKIRSTKLEDSAMYFCASSEAVQGLSYEQYFGPGTRLTVT.

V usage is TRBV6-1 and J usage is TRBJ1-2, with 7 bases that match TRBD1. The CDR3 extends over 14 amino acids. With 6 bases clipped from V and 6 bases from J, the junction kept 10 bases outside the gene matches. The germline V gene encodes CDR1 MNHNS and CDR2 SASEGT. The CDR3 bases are TGTGCCAGCAGGAACCCGACAGGGTTGGATGGCTACACCTTC. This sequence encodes CASRNPTGLDGYTF.

Here the CDR3 reads CACRTSGMGGTDTQYF. CDR3 in DNA: TGTGCCTGCCGGACTAGCGGGATGGGGGGCACAGATACGCAGTATTTT. This chain links TRBV6-6 with TRBJ2-3; 12 bases match TRBD2. Trimming removed 11 bases from V and 1 base from J; junction bases left unmatched: 10. The CDR3 covers 16 residues. Germline values: CDR1 MNHNY, CDR2 SVGAGI (reference sequence).

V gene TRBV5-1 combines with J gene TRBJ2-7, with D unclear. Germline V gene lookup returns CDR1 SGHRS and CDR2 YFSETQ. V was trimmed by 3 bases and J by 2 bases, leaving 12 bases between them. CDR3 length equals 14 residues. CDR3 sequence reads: CASSYNSGTYEQYF. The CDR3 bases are TGCGCCAGCAGCTATAATTCAGGAACCTACGAGCAGTACTTC. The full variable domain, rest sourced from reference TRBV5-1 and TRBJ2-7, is KAGVTQTPRYLIKTRGQQVTLSCSPISGHRSVSWYQQTPGQGLQFLFEYFSETQRNKGNFPGRFSGRQFSNSRSEMNVSTLELGDSALYLCASSYNSGTYEQYFGPGTRLTVT.